This T cell receptor beta chain stems from a study of cytomegalovirus exposure and HLA in healthy donors. Overall study findings and caveats: Some public TCRs appeared in many individuals, while most sequences were rare.

The V gene end was trimmed by 4 bases and the J gene end by 4 bases; junction bases not matched to a gene: 10. The CDR3 length is 16 residues. The V gene's germline CDR1 is WNHNN and CDR2 SYGVQD (reference sequence). This PCR relied on a set of 60 Vbeta primers and 13 Jbeta primers. The protocol was immunoSEQ multiplex PCR, while the TCRdb copy is restricted to in-frame clones and leaves out a portion. In the table there are 150,000 to 200,000 clones, 70% to 90% of which are singletons. In regard to this clone: Its matching antigen is unknown.

This receptor was identified in a man aged 18 to 30 in good health and CMV-seropositive. The rearrangement links TRBV10-1 to TRBJ1-2; TRBD1 matches 9 bases. The sequencing input was PBMCs. The CDR3 sequence: CASSGHNATGGYGYTF. CDR3 nucleotide sequence: TGCGCCAGCAGTGGACACAACGCGACAGGGGGCTATGGCTACACCTTC.